This entry lists 13 T cell receptor beta chains sequenced from one sample in a study of T cells after yellow fever vaccination. From the 5' RACE reads, TCRdb called clonotypes with MiXCR, one entry per CDR3 protein. The sample carries 300,000 to 350,000 distinct CDR3 sequences, approximately 4.3% recorded once. The source was PBMCs, collected 15 days after the yellow fever booster vaccination. These receptors were obtained from a man aged 18 to 29 who received the YFV17D yellow fever vaccine.

This clonotype has at least ten counts. The chain links TRBV20-1 to TRBJ2-5, with unresolved D. The CDR3 covers 14 residues. Germline CDR1 reads DFQATT; CDR2 reads SNEGSKA (reference sequence). The V end was cut by 5 bases, the J end by 2 bases, with 15 bases between. The CDR3 nucleotides are TGCAGTGCTGGTGGTCGCCGGCGGCAAGAGACCCAGTACTTC. Protein product: CSAGGRRRQETQYF.

In this sample, this clonotype turned up many times. The V gene is TRBV6-2 or TRBV6-3, the J gene TRBJ1-1; 8 bases line up with TRBD1. Per the germline V gene, CDR1 is MNHEY and CDR2 is SVGEGT. The CDR3 is made up of 14 amino acids. The V segment lost 7 bases and the J segment 3 bases; nucleotides outside the gene matches: 7. The CDR3 DNA reads as TGTGCCAGCATCACAGGGGGTTGGCACACTGAAGCTTTCTTT. Translation: CASITGGWHTEAFF.

In its sample, this clonotype was seen many times. This chain links TRBV5-1 with TRBJ2-3, with 10 bases lining up with TRBD1. J was trimmed by 3 bases and V by 3 bases; bases with no gene match: 4. Germline-derived CDR1 and CDR2 are SGHRS and YFSETQ. This CDR3 is 15 amino acids long. This CDR3 is CASSWTGGGTDTQYF. The CDR3 DNA is TGCGCCAGCAGCTGGACAGGGGGGGGGACAGATACGCAGTATTTT.

Ten or more counts support this clonotype. The chain joins TRBV27 to TRBJ2-7; 7 positions agree with TRBD1. The CDR3 contains 14 residues. Trimming took 5 bases from V and 2 from J; bases not matched to a gene: 6. In germline, CDR1 is MNHEY, CDR2 SMNVEV (reference sequence). The CDR3 sequence is CASSDRDSPYEQYF. CDR3 DNA sequence: TGTGCCAGCAGTGACCGGGACAGCCCCTACGAGCAGTACTTC.

This clonotype was seen a few times. The chain recombines TRBV20-1 with TRBJ1-3, with D possibly TRBD1 on 6 matching bases. This CDR3 region has 17 residues. The germline V gene has CDR1 DFQATT and CDR2 SNEGSKA (reference sequence). The V gene lost 5 bases and the J gene lost 4 bases, with 24 bases spanning the gap. The CDR3 region is CSAYRRGARSSGNTIYF. The CDR3 DNA sequence: TGCAGTGCTTACAGGAGGGGGGCTCGGTCATCGGGAAACACCATATATTTT.

The table lists this clonotype with many counts. The genes are TRBV28 and TRBJ1-1, with 11 bases identical to TRBD1. Germline CDR1 and CDR2: MDHEN and SYDVKM. V shed 4 bases and J 10 bases; nucleotides not matched to a gene: 8. The CDR3 consists of 14 residues. CDR3 coding DNA: TGTGCCAGCAGTTCGGGACAGGGGGTCAGAGGAGCTTTCTTT. Translation gives CASSSGQGVRGAFF.

This clonotype has ten or more counts. The chain employs TRBV5-1 and TRBJ1-1, with D tentatively TRBD1 (6 bases). V lost 0 bases to trimming and J lost 1 base, with 10 bases between them. Per the germline V gene, CDR1 is SGHRS and CDR2 is YFSETQ. The CDR3 has 15 amino acids. CDR3 bases: TGCGCCAGCAGCTTGGTTGTGGACAGGAACACTGAAGCTTTCTTT. It codes for CASSLVVDRNTEAFF.

The gene calls are TRBV9 and TRBJ2-3; D gene unclear. The length of the CDR3 is 15 residues. Germline V lookup: CDR1 SGDLS, CDR2 YYNGEE. V lost 0 bases and J 2 bases, leaving 10 bases between the germline ends. CDR3 bases: TGTGCCAGCAGCGTAGTGGGTTACGACACAGATACGCAGTATTTT. Its protein product is CASSVVGYDTDTQYF.

This clonotype was detected many times. This chain uses TRBV20-1 with TRBJ1-5; TRBD1 might be the D (6 bases). V was clipped by 6 bases and J by 3 bases, with 12 bases between them. The germline gives CDR1 DFQATT, CDR2 SNEGSKA (reference sequence). The CDR3 has 13 residues. The CDR3 DNA is TGCAGTGCCCGGGGGCAGAACAATCAGCCCCAGCATTTT. Translation: CSARGQNNQPQHF.

In its sample, this clonotype was seen many times. The J gene is TRBJ2-2, the V gene TRBV4-1; D might be TRBD2 (6 bases). The germline gives CDR1 MGHRA, CDR2 YSYEKL. V was pared by 6 bases and J by 0 bases, with 11 bases between. The CDR3 extends over 15 amino acids. The chain's CDR3 is CASRQDYANTGELFF. The CDR3 coding sequence is TGCGCCAGCAGGCAGGACTACGCGAACACCGGGGAGCTGTTTTTT.

The chain couples TRBV15 to TRBJ2-6; unclear D gene. There are 16 residues in the CDR3. CDR1 LNHNV and CDR2 YYDKDF come from the germline V gene (reference sequence). The V end was cut by 3 bases, the J end by 3 bases, with 12 bases between. CDR3 DNA sequence: TGTGCCACCAGCAGCGGGCAGTCTGGTGGGGCCAACGTCCTGACTTTC. Translation: CATSSGQSGGANVLTF.

The rearrangement joins TRBV6-2 or TRBV6-3 to TRBJ2-5; TRBD2 agrees at 12 bases. Germline V lookup: CDR1 MNHEY, CDR2 SVGEGT. The ends lost 2 bases at V and 6 bases at J; junction bases unmatched: 1. The CDR3 sequence is 14 residues long. CDR3 region: CASSYGTSGQTQYF. DNA of the CDR3: TGTGCCAGCAGTTACGGGACTAGCGGGCAGACCCAGTACTTC.

This clonotype was counted many times. The rearrangement links TRBV7-9 to TRBJ2-5; D not certain. V lost 3 bases and J 5 bases, leaving 19 bases between the germline ends. Germline V gene data show CDR1 as SEHNR and CDR2 as FQNEAQ (reference sequence). CDR3 length: 16 amino acids. The CDR3 spells CASSLPLGTVGETQYF. CDR3 sequence (DNA): TGTGCCAGCAGCTTGCCGTTAGGAACCGTGGGGGAGACCCAGTACTTC.